This T cell receptor (beta chain) came from a study of T cell responses to AZD1222 COVID-19 vaccine. Germline trimming cut 7 bases from V and 6 bases from J; bases unmatched to any gene: 8. This CDR3 is 15 amino acids long. Germline values: CDR1 LNHDA, CDR2 SQIVND (reference sequence). Assay used: immunoSEQ multiplex PCR; TCRdb lists only in-frame clones, some missing. The top ten hold 16% of the sample, which has about 100,000 clones, about 88% seen once. The V gene is TRBV19, the J gene TRBJ2-1, with TRBD2 identical over 11 bases. Sequencing was performed on peripheral blood, taken on day 0 of AZD1222 vaccination. The sequence was collected from an adult in good health. The CDR3 spells CASKSGTSGTNEQFF. CDR3 sequence (DNA): TGTGCCAGTAAGAGCGGGACTAGCGGTACCAATGAGCAGTTCTTC.